This entry features one T cell receptor (beta chain) sequence. This record comes from a study of blood T cell repertoires in COVID-19. Produced via immunoSEQ multiplex PCR; TCRdb's table is partial and in-frame only. This table holds some 390,000 clones, 85% to 90% found once. Donors were grouped by their self-reported clinical history. Input material: PBMCs or T cells enriched from blood (not recorded which). The TCR comes from a man under 40 who had recovered from COVID-19.

The CDR3 nucleotides read TGTGCCAGCACCTCCATAGGGGGTGGCACTGAAGCTTTCTTT. Its translation is CASTSIGGGTEAFF. The gene calls are TRBV2 and TRBJ1-1; TRBD1 is a possible D gene (6 bases). The V gene's germline CDR1 is SNHLY and CDR2 FYNNEI. V lost 7 bases to trimming and J lost 4 bases, with 16 bases between them. The CDR3 has 14 amino acids.